Reported below is one T cell receptor (beta chain). The sample belongs to a study of Ad26.COV2.S vaccination and SARS-CoV-2 variants. Study context: Of the COV1001 trial arms, the Ad26.COV2.S arm included the donor. Ad26.COV2.S, an intramuscular injection, was given once or twice 56 days apart.

Noted treatment: roughly 20 received Ad26.COV2.S at low or high dose, single or two shots; roughly 5 received placebo; per-sample allocation not given. Day 63 after the first injection of vaccine or placebo was the sampling time. Boston provided a donor who was an adult aged 18-55 years. The CDR3 runs 14 residues. V lost 4 bases to trimming and J lost 7 bases; unmatched junction nucleotides: 0. Germline V gives CDR1 SGHTA, CDR2 FQGNSA. Data came from immunoSEQ multiplex PCR; TCRdb stores just in-frame clones and leaves some out. This sample carries roughly 320,000 clones, about nine tenths of them seen once, and the ten largest clones take around 3.6%.

The chain employs TRBV7-2 and TRBJ2-1; 14 nucleotides line up with TRBD2. This receptor was identified in a person between 18 and 60 years old who received the Ad26.COV2.S COVID-19 vaccine or a placebo. Material: peripheral blood, obtained in a trial of Ad26.COV2.S vaccine versus placebo. The DNA of the CDR3 is TGTGCCAGCAGCTGGACTAGCGGGGGGAATGAGCAGTTCTTC. Translated, it gives CASSWTSGGNEQFF.